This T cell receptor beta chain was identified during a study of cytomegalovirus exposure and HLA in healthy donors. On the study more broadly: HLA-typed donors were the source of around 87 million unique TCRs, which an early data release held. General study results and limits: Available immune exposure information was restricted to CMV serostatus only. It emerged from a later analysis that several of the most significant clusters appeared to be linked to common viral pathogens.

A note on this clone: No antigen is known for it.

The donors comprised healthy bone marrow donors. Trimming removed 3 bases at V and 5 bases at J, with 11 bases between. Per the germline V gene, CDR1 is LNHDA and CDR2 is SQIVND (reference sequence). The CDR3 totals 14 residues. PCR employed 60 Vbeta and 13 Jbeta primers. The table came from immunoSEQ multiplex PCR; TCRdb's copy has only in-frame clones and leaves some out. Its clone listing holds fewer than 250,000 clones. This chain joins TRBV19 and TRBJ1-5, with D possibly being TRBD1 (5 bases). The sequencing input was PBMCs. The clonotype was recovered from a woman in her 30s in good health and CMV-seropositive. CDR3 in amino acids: CASSIAGGDQPQHF. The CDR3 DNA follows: TGTGCCAGTAGTATCGCCGGGGGTGATCAGCCCCAGCATTTT.